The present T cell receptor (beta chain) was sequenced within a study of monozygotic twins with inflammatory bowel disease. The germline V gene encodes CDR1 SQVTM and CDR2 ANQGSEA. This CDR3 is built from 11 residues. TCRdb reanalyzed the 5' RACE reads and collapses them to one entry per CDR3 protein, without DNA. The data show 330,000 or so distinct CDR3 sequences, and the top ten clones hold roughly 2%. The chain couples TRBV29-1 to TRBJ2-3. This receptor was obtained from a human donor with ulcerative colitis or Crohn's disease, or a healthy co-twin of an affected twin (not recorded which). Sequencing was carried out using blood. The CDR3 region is CSVALGDTQYF.